This is a list of T cell receptor beta chains from one sample in a study of Ad26.COV2.S vaccination and SARS-CoV-2 variants. Sequenced by immunoSEQ multiplex PCR; TCRdb stores in-frame clones only, minus some. Of approximately 480,000 clones listed, roughly 85% were seen once; the top ten hold 10% to 15%. Material: peripheral blood, obtained in a trial of Ad26.COV2.S vaccine versus placebo. These receptors all come from a person aged 18-65 years who received the Ad26.COV2.S COVID-19 vaccine or a placebo. CDR3s include the opening cysteine and the closing phenylalanine or tryptophan. A D gene is named only where the DNA matches it firmly.

v_call	d_call	j_call	cdr3_nt	cdr3_aa
TRBV19	TRBD2	TRBJ2-2	TGTGCCAGTAGTGTGAAAGCGGGAGGGAACACCGGGGAGCTGTTTTTT	CASSVKAGGNTGELFF
TRBV6-2/TRBV6-3	NA	TRBJ1-5	TGTGCCAGCAGCACCGCCGACAGGATACAGCCCCAGCATTTT	CASSTADRIQPQHF
TRBV12-3/TRBV12-4	NA	TRBJ1-5	TGTGCCAGCAGTTATGGCAGAAGTCAGCCCCAGCATTTT	CASSYGRSQPQHF
TRBV15	TRBD1	TRBJ2-1	TGTGCCACCAGCAGAGGCCTAACAGGGGGGCAGTTCTTC	CATSRGLTGGQFF
TRBV5-8	NA	TRBJ2-7	TGTGCCAGCAGCCAAGGGACATCGCGGAGCTACGAGCAGTACTTC	CASSQGTSRSYEQYF
TRBV4-1	NA	TRBJ1-6	TGCGCCAGCAGCCAAGTTCTCGGGGCCGGTTCACCCCTCCACTTT	CASSQVLGAGSPLHF
TRBV11-3	NA	TRBJ2-6	TGTGCCAGCAGCTTACCCGGGGCCAACGTCCTGACTTTC	CASSLPGANVLTF
TRBV18	TRBD1	TRBJ1-5	TGTGCCAGCTCACTAGGGGACAGGTCACAACGGCCCCAGCATTTT	CASSLGDRSQRPQHF
TRBV19	TRBD1	TRBJ1-6	TGTGCCAGTAGTATTGCAGGGGGCCGTTCACCCCTCCACTTT	CASSIAGGRSPLHF
TRBV5-1	TRBD1	TRBJ2-7	TGCGCCAGCAGCCGGGGCTGGGGGACAGGGGCCTACGAGCAGTACTTC	CASSRGWGTGAYEQYF
TRBV6-5	NA	TRBJ1-1	TGTGCCAGCAGTTACTCGGGGGGGGGCAGTGAAGCTTTCTTT	CASSYSGGGSEAFF
TRBV28	NA	TRBJ1-2	TGTGCCAGCAGTTCCAGGGGTGGCTATGGCTACACCTTC	CASSSRGGYGYTF